These 7 T cell receptor beta chains were sequenced from one sample in a study of cytomegalovirus exposure and HLA in healthy donors. The PCR employed 60 Vbeta primers together with 13 Jbeta primers. Method: immunoSEQ multiplex PCR; TCRdb's copy keeps in-frame clones and lacks some. The sample lists about 160,000 clones, approximately 84% occurring once. The sequenced sample consisted of PBMCs. Every receptor here comes from a man between 18 and 29 years old in good health and CMV-seropositive.

The chain has TRBV6-5 and TRBJ1-1, with D possibly matching TRBD1 (5 bases). The germline gives CDR1 MNHEY, CDR2 SVGAGI. The CDR3 covers 14 residues. The germline V and J ends were trimmed by 8 bases and 0 bases, with 13 bases remaining between them. CDR3 bases: TGTGCCAGCGCGGACGGGGGAGTGAACACTGAAGCTTTCTTT. Its translation is CASADGGVNTEAFF.

The V call is TRBV19, the J call TRBJ1-6, with TRBD1 matching 7 bases. Germline V gene data show CDR1 as LNHDA and CDR2 as SQIVND (reference sequence). V lost 4 bases and J lost 2; bases outside the gene matches: 2. This CDR3 is built from 15 residues. CDR3 region: CASSRGQPYNSPLHF. The CDR3 DNA reads TGTGCCAGTAGTAGGGGACAGCCCTATAATTCACCCCTCCACTTT.

This clone has just a few counts. The chain uses TRBV7-2 and TRBJ2-3; weak D call: TRBD2 (5 bases). The CDR3 is made up of 14 amino acids. Trimming took off 6 bases at V and 4 bases at J, with 14 bases between the two ends. CDR1 and CDR2 (germline): SGHTA, FQGNSA. The DNA for the CDR3 is TGTGCCAGCAGTTCTAGGACCGGGGCAGATACGCAGTATTTT. Its translation is CASSSRTGADTQYF.

This clone was detected only once. The J gene is TRBJ1-3, the V gene TRBV6-5; D is undetermined. The germline gives CDR1 MNHEY, CDR2 SVGAGI. Trimming took off 6 bases at V and 6 bases at J, with 6 bases between the two ends. CDR3 size: 11 residues. The CDR3 region is CASSYKNTIYF. The CDR3 nucleotides are TGTGCCAGCAGCTATAAAAACACCATATATTTT.

This chain links TRBV13 with TRBJ2-1, with 7 bases matching TRBD1. CDR1 and CDR2 (germline): PRHDT, FYEKMQ (reference sequence). The CDR3 extends over 12 amino acids. The junction had 3 bases not matched to a gene; V was cut back by 5 bases and J by 8 bases. The CDR3 DNA sequence: TGTGCCAGCAGCCCACAGGGGCATGAGCAGTTCTTC. Its translation: CASSPQGHEQFF.

The CDR3 is CASSSHGTNSGSPLHF. Written as DNA, the CDR3 is TGTGCCAGCAGCTCCCACGGGACAAATTCTGGTTCACCCCTCCACTTT. This sequence joins TRBV9 and TRBJ1-6; TRBD1 might be the D (6 bases). The CDR3 has 16 amino acids. Germline V gene sequence: CDR1 SGDLS, CDR2 YYNGEE. The V end lost 4 bases, the J end lost 9 bases, and 20 bases lay between the germline ends.

The chain employs TRBV5-5 and TRBJ1-1, with 7 bases matching TRBD1. The CDR3 is 17 residues long. Looked up from germline, CDR1 is SGHKS and CDR2 is YYEKEE (reference sequence). The junction had 14 bases not matched to a gene; V was cut back by 2 bases and J by 4 bases. The CDR3 DNA sequence: TGTGCCAGCAGCTTCGACCTTAGAGGGGGCGAGGGCACTGAAGCTTTCTTT. Translation: CASSFDLRGGEGTEAFF.